The source of this T cell receptor beta chain is a study of blood T cell repertoires in COVID-19. Study details: Both acute and convalescent COVID-19 samples were obtained from the United States, Italy and Spain. T cells, B-cell-depleted T cells, or PBMCs provided the cDNA or gDNA that served as material.

This clone appeared a few times. Method: immunoSEQ multiplex PCR; TCRdb's copy keeps in-frame clones and lacks some. The sample has about 230,000 clones; about 87% are singletons. The study recruited exposed participants who had met a COVID-19 case within 2 weeks before entry. Germline V lookup: CDR1 SGHRS, CDR2 YFSETQ. After removal of 4 bases from V and 8 bases from J, the junction contained 14 bases not matched to a gene. The length of the CDR3 is 15 residues. This TCR derives from a woman in her thirties who had been exposed to COVID-19. The sequencing input was PBMCs or T cells enriched from blood (not recorded which). The genes are TRBV5-1 and TRBJ1-2; 7 bases line up with TRBD1. The CDR3 DNA is TGCGCCAGCAGCAAGACAGGGCTTCATTCTATCGGCTACACCTTC. Residues: CASSKTGLHSIGYTF.